The 27 T cell receptor beta chains below come from one sample, sequenced in a study of cytomegalovirus exposure and HLA in healthy donors. PCR used 60 Vbeta primers and 13 Jbeta primers. Repertoires were generated with immunoSEQ multiplex PCR, while TCRdb's copy carries only in-frame clones and drops some. The data show 200,000 to 250,000 clones, with under 90% seen just once and 1.3% held by the top ten. Sample: PBMCs. The receptors derive from a human donor in good health.

The rearrangement joins TRBV6-6 to TRBJ1-4; TRBD1 matches 8 bases. The germline gives CDR1 MNHNY, CDR2 SVGAGI (reference sequence). V was clipped by 7 bases and J by 7 bases; unmatched bases: 11. The CDR3 extends over 15 amino acids. CDR3 sequence (DNA): TGTGCCAGCATTGATACAGGGGGAGGGGGTGAAAAACTGTTTTTT. Protein product: CASIDTGGGGEKLFF.

The chain is built from TRBV5-1 and TRBJ1-2, with D possibly being TRBD1 (5 bases). V was cut by 0 bases and J by 10 bases, with 16 bases left in between. CDR3 size: 14 residues. Germline CDR1 is SGHRS and CDR2 is YFSETQ. DNA of the CDR3: TGCGCCAGCAGCTTGGGAGGCAGGGAAGATGACTACACCTTC. Its translation is CASSLGGREDDYTF.

This chain joins TRBV5-1 and TRBJ2-7; 13 bases line up with TRBD2. Trimming cost V 4 bases and J 5 bases; bases outside gene matches: 9. CDR1 and CDR2 (germline): SGHRS, YFSETQ. The CDR3 is made up of 16 amino acids. CDR3 in amino acids: CASSVSTSGGTDEQYF. CDR3 coding DNA: TGCGCCAGCAGCGTCTCGACTAGCGGGGGGACGGACGAGCAGTACTTC.

The V call is TRBV18, the J call TRBJ2-2, with TRBD2 identical over 13 bases. CDR1 is KGHSH, CDR2 LQKENI, per germline. Unmatched junction bases numbered 9, after V lost 10 bases and J lost 4 bases. CDR3 length: 16 residues. In DNA, the CDR3 is TGTGCCATCCCGGGACTAGCGGGGAGAGTCACCGGGGAGCTGTTTTTT. Protein sequence: CAIPGLAGRVTGELFF.

The rearrangement uses TRBV28 and TRBJ1-2; D not certain. This CDR3 has 16 amino acids. Looked up from germline, CDR1 is MDHEN and CDR2 is SYDVKM. V was clipped by 5 bases and J by 4 bases, with 20 bases between them. The CDR3, as DNA: TGTGCCAGCAGTCCCACCTTTGGAGGGATAATCTATGGCTACACCTTC. Translated, it gives CASSPTFGGIIYGYTF.

The CDR3 nucleotides are TGTGCCAGCAGCCCCCCGCGAAGTGGCTACAATGAGCAGTTCTTC. Protein: CASSPPRSGYNEQFF. The chain joins TRBV7-9 to TRBJ2-1, with D unresolved. The CDR3 consists of 15 residues. Germline CDR1 is SEHNR and CDR2 is FQNEAQ (reference sequence). Trimming stripped 5 bases from V and 3 bases from J, with 14 bases between.

This chain joins TRBV7-3 and TRBJ2-3; 8 bases match TRBD2. CDR1 SGHTA and CDR2 FQGTGA come from the germline V gene. The CDR3 totals 18 residues. The V and J ends lost 6 bases and 2 bases, in that order; junction bases with no gene match: 16. The CDR3 loop is CASRQNGGGGYLTDTQYF. CDR3 DNA sequence: TGTGCCAGCAGGCAAAATGGGGGCGGGGGGTACCTCACAGATACGCAGTATTTT. The full variable domain, in which reference TRBV7-3 and TRBJ2-3 provide the parts outside the CDR3, is GAGVSQTPSNKVTEKGKYVELRCDPISGHTALYWYRQSLGQGPEFLIYFQGTGAADDSGLPNDRFFAVRPEGSVSTLKIQRTERGDSAVYLCASRQNGGGGYLTDTQYFGPGTRLTVL.

The rearrangement uses TRBV9 and TRBJ1-2, with D unresolved. V was shortened by 4 bases and J by 1 base, with 8 bases between the two germline ends. Germline V gene lookup returns CDR1 SGDLS and CDR2 YYNGEE. This CDR3 is built from 13 residues. The CDR3 loop is CASSRDNNYGYTF. CDR3 nucleotide sequence: TGTGCCAGCAGCCGCGATAATAACTATGGCTACACCTTC.

This chain links TRBV19 with TRBJ1-1, with D unclear. The V and J ends lost 1 base and 3 bases respectively, with 12 bases between them. CDR3 size: 15 residues. Per the germline V gene, CDR1 is LNHDA and CDR2 is SQIVND (reference sequence). Here the CDR3 DNA reads TGTGCCAGTAGTATAGGGCTTACGGGGTACACTGAAGCTTTCTTT. It specifies CASSIGLTGYTEAFF.

The chain uses TRBV7-2 and TRBJ2-2; 8 nucleotides agree with TRBD2. Trimming at V came to 6 bases and at J to 3 bases, leaving 15 bases not matched to a gene. The CDR3 contains 18 residues. Germline CDR1 reads SGHTA; CDR2 reads FQGNSA. CDR3 bases: TGTGCCAGCAGGGTGTCCTATTTTTCTAGCGGGTACACCGGGGAGCTGTTTTTT. Residues: CASRVSYFSSGYTGELFF.

The V and J genes are TRBV9 and TRBJ2-1; 9 bases are a match to TRBD2. This CDR3 comprises 17 residues. With V trimmed by 0 bases and J by 0 bases, 4 bases remained unmatched. From germline, CDR1 is SGDLS and CDR2 YYNGEE. The CDR3 DNA reads as TGTGCCAGCAGCGTAGGTTTTAGCGGGAGCTCCTACAATGAGCAGTTCTTC. The encoded protein is CASSVGFSGSSYNEQFF. Looking up the rest from reference TRBV9 and TRBJ2-1 gives the full variable domain: DSGVTQTPKHLITATGQRVTLRCSPRSGDLSVYWYQQSLDQGLQFLIQYYNGEERAKGNILERFSAQQFPDLHSELNLSSLELGDSALYFCASSVGFSGSSYNEQFFGPGTRLTVL.

The chain links TRBV30 to TRBJ2-3; 14 bases align to TRBD2. Trimming at V came to 1 base and at J to 12 bases, leaving 15 bases not matched to a gene. The germline V gene encodes CDR1 GTSNPN and CDR2 SVGIG (reference sequence). The CDR3 covers 17 residues. The CDR3 loop reads CAWSAPGLAGGGVRQYF. The CDR3 coding sequence is TGTGCCTGGAGTGCTCCCGGACTAGCGGGAGGTGGGGTCCGCCAGTATTTT.

This clone was observed once. This rearrangement joins TRBV9 to TRBJ2-7, with TRBD2 matching over 8 bases. In germline, CDR1 is SGDLS, CDR2 YYNGEE. This CDR3 contains 15 residues. Trimming cost V 4 bases and J 2 bases; bases outside gene matches: 8. In nucleotides, the CDR3 is TGTGCCAGCAGCCAGGAGGGTAGCGGGACCTACGAGCAGTACTTC. It specifies CASSQEGSGTYEQYF.

The CDR3 nucleotides are TGTGCCAGCGTACCTGGCGCGGGAGGATCCTCTGGGGCCAACGTCCTGACTTTC. The encoded protein is CASVPGAGGSSGANVLTF. The chain links TRBV11-2 to TRBJ2-6; 8 bases align to TRBD2. This CDR3 contains 18 residues. After removal of 8 bases from V and 0 bases from J, the junction contained 12 bases not matched to a gene. Germline V gene lookup returns CDR1 SGHAT and CDR2 FQNNGV. Full variable domain (remainder filled in from reference TRBV11-2 and TRBJ2-6): EAGVAQSPRYKIIEKRQSVAFWCNPISGHATLYWYQQILGQGPKLLIQFQNNGVVDDSQLPKDRFSAERLKGVDSTLKIQPAKLEDSAVYLCASVPGAGGSSGANVLTFGAGSRLTVL.

V gene TRBV4-1 combines with J gene TRBJ2-6; D remains unclear. Trimming stripped 1 base from V and 0 bases from J, with 7 bases between. The germline CDR1 and CDR2 sequences are MGHRA and YSYEKL. The CDR3 sequence is 16 residues long. For the CDR3, the DNA is TGCGCCAGCAGCCAAGTTAGTAACTCTGGGGCCAACGTCCTGACTTTC. Its translation is CASSQVSNSGANVLTF.

The V and J genes are TRBV4-1 and TRBJ2-1, with TRBD2 as a possible D gene (6 bases). Trimming removed 2 bases at V and 7 bases at J, with 9 bases between. This CDR3 has 13 amino acids. Germline values: CDR1 MGHRA, CDR2 YSYEKL. CDR3: CASSQRTNNEQFF. CDR3 DNA: TGCGCCAGCAGCCAACGGACTAATAATGAGCAGTTCTTC.

The CDR3 loop reads CASSVVSEDTQYF. The CDR3 bases are TGTGCCAGCAGCGTAGTTAGCGAGGATACGCAGTATTTT. The gene calls are TRBV9 and TRBJ2-3, with a possible D match to TRBD2 (5 bases). CDR3 size: 13 residues. V was pared by 0 bases and J by 6 bases, with 8 bases between. Germline V gene sequence: CDR1 SGDLS, CDR2 YYNGEE.

The rearrangement uses TRBV6-5 and TRBJ2-1, with 10 positions matching TRBD2. The CDR3 is made up of 16 amino acids. V lost 0 bases, J lost 4 bases, and 3 bases stayed unmatched. CDR1 and CDR2 (germline): MNHEY, SVGAGI. CDR3 DNA: TGTGCCAGCAGTTACTCAACTAGCGGGATTTACAATGAGCAGTTCTTC. Its protein is CASSYSTSGIYNEQFF.

The chain couples TRBV28 to TRBJ2-3, with a weak D call TRBD2 (5 bases). Germline CDR1 MDHEN, CDR2 SYDVKM. Trimming took off 7 bases at V and 0 bases at J, with 17 bases between the two ends. This CDR3 contains 16 residues. The CDR3 region has the DNA TGTGCCAGCAACTATCCGGTAGCGCTCAGCACAGATACGCAGTATTTT. Encoded protein: CASNYPVALSTDTQYF.

The chain links TRBV6-5 to TRBJ1-2, with D maybe TRBD1 (5 bases). V shed 0 bases and J shed 2 bases, with 13 bases lying between them. CDR3 size: 16 residues. Germline values: CDR1 MNHEY, CDR2 SVGAGI. CDR3 nucleotides: TGTGCCAGCAGTTACTCGTGGGCAGGGCCGAACTATGGCTACACCTTC. Its protein product is CASSYSWAGPNYGYTF.

The V call is TRBV7-3, the J call TRBJ2-3, with 8 bases aligning to TRBD2. CDR1 SGHTA and CDR2 FQGTGA come from the germline V gene. The V and J ends lost 4 bases and 5 bases, in that order; junction bases with no gene match: 2. The CDR3 contains 13 residues. CDR3 DNA sequence: TGTGCCAGCAGCTCAAGCGGGAGAGATACGCAGTATTTT. It translates to CASSSSGRDTQYF.

The chain employs TRBV6-1 and TRBJ2-7; D is possibly TRBD2 (5 bases). Trimming pared 1 base from V and 4 bases from J, leaving 14 bases between. Germline values: CDR1 MNHNS, CDR2 SASEGT. This CDR3 has 15 residues. The CDR3, as DNA: TGTGCCAGCAGTGAAGGTACAACGGGGTTTTACGAGCAGTACTTC. As protein: CASSEGTTGFYEQYF.

The V call is TRBV7-2, the J call TRBJ1-4; 9 nucleotides match TRBD1. V lost 5 bases, J lost 5 bases, and 6 bases stayed unmatched. Germline CDR1 is SGHTA and CDR2 is FQGNSA. This CDR3 comprises 15 residues. CDR3: CASSLPGTGNEKLFF. DNA for the CDR3: TGTGCCAGCAGCCTACCCGGGACAGGGAATGAAAAACTGTTTTTT. The entire variable domain, with the rest obtained from reference TRBV7-2 and TRBJ1-4, is as follows: GAGVSQSPSNKVTEKGKDVELRCDPISGHTALYWYRQSLGQGLEFLIYFQGNSAPDKSGLPSDRFSAERTGGSVSTLTIQRTQQEDSAVYLCASSLPGTGNEKLFFGSGTQLSVL.

Only a few counts were recorded for this clone. This chain uses TRBV13 with TRBJ1-1; D is uncertain. Looked up from germline, CDR1 is PRHDT and CDR2 is FYEKMQ (reference sequence). CDR3 length: 12 residues. V lost 2 bases and J lost 4, with 5 bases in between. The CDR3 coding sequence is TGTGCCAGCAGCTTAAGCGGCACTGAAGCTTTCTTT. Translated, it gives CASSLSGTEAFF.

This chain links TRBV6-5 with TRBJ1-1; D gene uncertain. The germline V gene has CDR1 MNHEY and CDR2 SVGAGI. The CDR3 sequence is 12 residues long. Trimming removed 4 bases at V and 10 bases at J, with 13 bases between. CDR3 DNA: TGTGCCAGCAGTTCTAGAACGGCGGGAGCTTTCTTT. Protein product: CASSSRTAGAFF.

CDR3 coding DNA: TGTGCCAGCAGACTAATAGCGGGAGGGTCCTCCTACGAGCAGTACTTC. Its translation: CASRLIAGGSSYEQYF. The genes are TRBV27 and TRBJ2-7, with 11 nucleotides matching TRBD2. The germline gives CDR1 MNHEY, CDR2 SMNVEV (reference sequence). The CDR3 is 16 amino acids. Trimming took 6 bases from V and 0 from J; bases not matched to a gene: 7.

This clone was detected only once. J is TRBJ2-3 and V is TRBV6-1, with TRBD1 as a possible D gene (6 bases). This CDR3 has 13 residues. Trimming left V 5 bases short and J 6 bases short, with 12 bases between. The V gene's germline CDR1 is MNHNS and CDR2 SASEGT. CDR3 nucleotides: TGTGCCAGCAGTAACTACAGGGAGGATACGCAGTATTTT. Amino acids: CASSNYREDTQYF.